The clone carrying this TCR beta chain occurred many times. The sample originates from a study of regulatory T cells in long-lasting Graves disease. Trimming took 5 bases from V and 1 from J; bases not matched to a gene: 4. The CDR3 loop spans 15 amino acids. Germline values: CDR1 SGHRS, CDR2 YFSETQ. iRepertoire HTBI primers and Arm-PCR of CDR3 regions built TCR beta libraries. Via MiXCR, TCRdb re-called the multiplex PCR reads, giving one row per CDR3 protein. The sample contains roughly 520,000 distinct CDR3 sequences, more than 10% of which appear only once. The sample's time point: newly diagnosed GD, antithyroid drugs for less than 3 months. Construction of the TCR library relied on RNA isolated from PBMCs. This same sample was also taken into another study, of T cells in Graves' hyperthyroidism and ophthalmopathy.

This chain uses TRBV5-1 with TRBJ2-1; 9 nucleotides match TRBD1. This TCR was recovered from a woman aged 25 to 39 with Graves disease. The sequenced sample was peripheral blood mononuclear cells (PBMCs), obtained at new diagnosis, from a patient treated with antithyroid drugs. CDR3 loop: CASRAQGASYNEQFF. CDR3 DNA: TGCGCCAGCAGGGCACAGGGGGCGTCCTACAATGAGCAGTTCTTC. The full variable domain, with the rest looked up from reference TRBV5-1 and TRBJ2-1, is KAGVTQTPRYLIKTRGQQVTLSCSPISGHRSVSWYQQTPGQGLQFLFEYFSETQRNKGNFPGRFSGRQFSNSRSEMNVSTLELGDSALYLCASRAQGASYNEQFFGPGTRLTVL.